One and the same sample provided the 2 T cell receptor beta chains below, sequenced in a study of beta chain features in type 1 diabetes. cDNA synthesis used the whole RNA isolate, giving expressed TCRB sequences. The repertoire was sequenced with immunoSEQ multiplex PCR; TCRdb's copy has only in-frame clones and lacks some. The table includes 130,000 or so clones, around a sixth detected once. Study results and limitations: People with Type 1 diabetes carried modestly yet significantly shorter TCRB CDR3s in all four CD4+ subsets.

These receptors lack a known antigen. Specimen: central memory CD4+ T cells from blood. The receptors come from a man younger than 35 with type 1 diabetes.

V and J are TRBV28 and TRBJ2-5, with 7 bases lining up with TRBD1. The germline CDR1 and CDR2 sequences are MDHEN and SYDVKM. V gave up 6 bases and J gave up 5 bases; unmatched junction bases: 12. The CDR3 consists of 15 residues. This CDR3 is CASSRMAQGVETQYF. CDR3 DNA: TGTGCCAGCAGCCGAATGGCCCAGGGGGTGGAGACCCAGTACTTC.

This sequence joins TRBV27 and TRBJ2-3; no clear D. V lost 3 bases, J lost 0 bases, and 10 bases lay in between. Germline V CDR1 and CDR2: MNHEY, SMNVEV (reference sequence). CDR3 length: 15 amino acids. The CDR3 loop reads CASSFNGLSTDTQYF. CDR3 in DNA: TGTGCCAGCAGTTTTAACGGTCTAAGCACAGATACGCAGTATTTT.